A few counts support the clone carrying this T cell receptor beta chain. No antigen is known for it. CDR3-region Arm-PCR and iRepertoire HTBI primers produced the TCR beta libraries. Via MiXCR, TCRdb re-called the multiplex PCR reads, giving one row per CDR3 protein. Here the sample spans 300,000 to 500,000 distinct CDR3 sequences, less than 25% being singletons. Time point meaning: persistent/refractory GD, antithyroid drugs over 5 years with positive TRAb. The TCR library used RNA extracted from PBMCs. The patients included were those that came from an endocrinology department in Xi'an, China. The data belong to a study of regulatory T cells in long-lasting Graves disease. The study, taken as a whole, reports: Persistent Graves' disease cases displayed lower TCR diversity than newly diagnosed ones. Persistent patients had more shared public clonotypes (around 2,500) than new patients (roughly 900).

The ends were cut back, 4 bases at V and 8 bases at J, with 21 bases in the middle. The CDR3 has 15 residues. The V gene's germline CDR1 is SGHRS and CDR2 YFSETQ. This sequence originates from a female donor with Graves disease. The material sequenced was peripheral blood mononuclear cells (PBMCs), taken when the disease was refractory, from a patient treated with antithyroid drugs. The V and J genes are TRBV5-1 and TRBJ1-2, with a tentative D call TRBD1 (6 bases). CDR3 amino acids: CASSPDSSWIRGYTF. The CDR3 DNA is TGCGCCAGCAGCCCGGACAGTTCATGGATTCGGGGCTACACCTTC.